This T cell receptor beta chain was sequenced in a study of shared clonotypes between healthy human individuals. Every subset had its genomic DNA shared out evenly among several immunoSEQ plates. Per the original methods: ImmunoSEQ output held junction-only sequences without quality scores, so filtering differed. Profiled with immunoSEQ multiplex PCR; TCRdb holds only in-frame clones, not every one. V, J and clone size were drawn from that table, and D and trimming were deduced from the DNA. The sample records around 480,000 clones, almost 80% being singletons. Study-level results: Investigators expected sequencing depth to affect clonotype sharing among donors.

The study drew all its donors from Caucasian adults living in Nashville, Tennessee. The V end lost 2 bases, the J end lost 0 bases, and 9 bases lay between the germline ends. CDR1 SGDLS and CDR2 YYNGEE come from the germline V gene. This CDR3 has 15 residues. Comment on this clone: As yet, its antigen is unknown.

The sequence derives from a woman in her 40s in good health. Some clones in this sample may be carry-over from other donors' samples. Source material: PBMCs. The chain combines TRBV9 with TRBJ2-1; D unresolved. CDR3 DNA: TGTGCCAGCAGCGTCCGGGCCGACTCCTACAATGAGCAGTTCTTC. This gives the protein CASSVRADSYNEQFF. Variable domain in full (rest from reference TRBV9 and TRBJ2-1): DSGVTQTPKHLITATGQRVTLRCSPRSGDLSVYWYQQSLDQGLQFLIQYYNGEERAKGNILERFSAQQFPDLHSELNLSSLELGDSALYFCASSVRADSYNEQFFGPGTRLTVL.